These T cell receptor beta chains were read from a single sample in a study of Ad26.COV2.S vaccination and SARS-CoV-2 variants. Generated by immunoSEQ multiplex PCR, the TCRdb table keeps only in-frame clones and is missing some. This table has approximately 300,000 clones, over 80% appearing once. The sequencing here drew on peripheral blood, taken in a trial of Ad26.COV2.S vaccine versus placebo. Receptors originate from a person aged 18 to 59 who received the Ad26.COV2.S COVID-19 vaccine or a placebo. Each CDR3 is given with its conserved first and last residue. D genes are given only for firm matches. Expanded clones are given a class, and other clones once, few, many or no size at all.

once,.,TRBV7-9,TRBJ2-7,CASSLQLREQYF,TGTGCCAGCAGCCTCCAGTTGCGAGAGCAGTACTTC
.,.,TRBV28,TRBJ1-1,CASSLDRMNTEAFF,TGTGCCAGCAGTTTAGACCGAATGAACACTGAAGCTTTCTTT
.,.,TRBV6-6,TRBJ1-6,CASGVEGASPLHF,TGTGCCAGCGGTGTAGAGGGAGCATCACCCCTCCACTTT
.,.,TRBV19,TRBJ1-4,CASTFATNEKLFF,TGTGCCAGCACTTTTGCAACTAATGAAAAACTGTTTTTT
.,.,TRBV15,TRBJ1-4,CATSRTRGGNKKLFF,TGTGCCACCAGCAGAACCCGGGGGGGGAATAAAAAACTGTTTTTT
.,.,TRBV24-1,TRBJ2-6,CATSDWVTSGANVLTF,TGTGCCACCAGTGACTGGGTGACCTCTGGGGCCAACGTCCTGACTTTC
.,.,TRBV4-1,TRBJ2-3,CASSQVGRTDTQYF,TGCGCCAGCAGCCAAGTGGGCCGCACAGATACGCAGTATTTT
.,TRBD2,TRBV4-2,TRBJ2-5,CASSQRASGTQYF,TGTGCCAGCAGCCAACGAGCTAGCGGGACCCAGTACTTC
.,.,TRBV18,TRBJ1-5,CASSLTTRSGNQPQHF,TGTGCCAGCTCACTTACGACTAGAAGTGGCAATCAGCCCCAGCATTTT
.,.,TRBV2,TRBJ2-7,CASSPGTFSYEQYF,TGTGCCAGCAGTCCCGGGACCTTCTCCTACGAGCAGTACTTC
.,.,TRBV6-5,TRBJ2-5,CASSYSFTGQETQYF,TGTGCCAGCAGTTACTCGTTTACAGGTCAAGAGACCCAGTACTTC
.,.,TRBV4-1,TRBJ2-7,CASSQDNRPAEQYF,TGCGCCAGCAGCCAAGACAACAGACCCGCCGAGCAGTACTTC
once,.,TRBV12-2,TRBJ2-5,CASRFYSGGLSYQETQYF,TGTGCAAGTCGCTTTTATAGCGGGGGCCTCTCTTACCAAGAGACCCAGTACTTC
once,.,TRBV24-1,TRBJ1-5,CATSDSGGRSNQPQHF,TGTGCCACCAGTGATTCAGGTGGACGAAGCAATCAGCCCCAGCATTTT